This T cell receptor (beta chain) was sequenced during a study of blood T cells in healthy people across ages. Primed by a sample-barcoded 5' primer and a J-beta primer mix, a second PCR proceeded for roughly 6 to 12 cycles. In TCRdb, the 5' RACE reads were re-called with MiXCR into one record per CDR3 protein. In the table there are hundreds of thousands of distinct CDR3 sequences, 32% of which are singletons. This clonotype was counted only a few times. CDR1 MDHEN and CDR2 SYDVKM come from the germline V gene. This CDR3 region has 15 residues. Trimming shortened V by 3 bases and J by 8 bases, and 16 bases separated the two germline ends.

Sequences were obtained from blood. The genes are TRBV28 and TRBJ1-4, with D perhaps TRBD1 (5 bases). This receptor was identified in an elderly woman in good health. The CDR3 region has the DNA TGTGCCAGCAGTTTCTCTAAAGGACATAAAGAAAAACTGTTTTTT. Translating it yields CASSFSKGHKEKLFF.